This TCR beta chain derives from a study of blood T cell repertoires in COVID-19. Study in general: From T cells, B-cell-depleted T cells, or PBMCs came the material, which was cDNA or gDNA.

CDR1 is MNHEY, CDR2 SVGEGT, per germline. V was pared by 2 bases and J by 7 bases, with 10 bases of the junction left unmatched. The CDR3 consists of 15 residues. This clone showed up just a few times. Study processing details: Estimated nucleated cell counts came from reference gene primer amplification. Assay used: immunoSEQ multiplex PCR; TCRdb lists only in-frame clones, some missing. The V and J calls and clone size come from that table; D and trimming were worked out from the DNA. Found here are 65,000 to 75,000 clones, roughly 77% of them singletons; the top ten hold 15% to 18%. The source of this sequence is an older man with acute or convalescent COVID-19. The chain joins TRBV6-2 or TRBV6-3 to TRBJ1-2, with TRBD1 matching over 7 bases. The specimen was peripheral blood. The CDR3 bases are TGTGCCAGCAGTTACGGGGGCGCAGGGGGTTTTGGCTACACCTTC. As protein: CASSYGGAGGFGYTF.